These 18 T cell receptor beta chains came from one sample sequenced in a study of blood T cell repertoires in COVID-19. Produced via immunoSEQ multiplex PCR; TCRdb's table is partial and in-frame only. The sample holds 400,000 or so clones; 88% are singletons and the top ten take approximately 2%. Sequenced: PBMCs or T cells enriched from blood (not recorded which). The source is a woman in her forties with acute COVID-19.

The J gene is TRBJ1-2, the V gene TRBV14; D is perhaps TRBD1 (5 bases). Per germline, CDR1 SGHDN and CDR2 FVKESK. The V end lost 4 bases, the J end lost 3 bases, and 15 bases lay between the germline ends. This CDR3 is 15 amino acids long. CDR3 amino acids: CASSPYGGEDYGYTF. For the CDR3, the DNA is TGTGCCAGCAGCCCGTACGGGGGGGAAGACTATGGCTACACCTTC.

The CDR3: CATSRDGTGNTGELFF. CDR3 nucleotides: TGTGCCACCAGCAGAGATGGGACAGGGAACACCGGGGAGCTGTTTTTT. The chain combines TRBV15 with TRBJ2-2, with 8 bases aligning to TRBD1. Germline V CDR1 and CDR2: LNHNV, YYDKDF (reference sequence). The CDR3 spans 16 residues. Trimming cost V 0 bases and J 1 base; bases outside gene matches: 1.

This clone was counted only a few times. The rearrangement links TRBV12-3 or TRBV12-4 to TRBJ2-1; weak D call: TRBD1 (5 bases). The CDR3 is made up of 13 amino acids. V lost 3 bases and J 6 bases, leaving 9 bases between the germline ends. CDR3 bases: TGTGCCAGCAGTTTTGGGCAGGGCAATGAGCAGTTCTTC. Translated: CASSFGQGNEQFF.

The chain is built from TRBV3-1 (or the pseudogene TRBV3-2) and TRBJ1-4, with 7 bases lining up with TRBD1. The V gene's germline CDR1 is LGHDT and CDR2 YNNKEL (reference sequence). This CDR3 comprises 15 residues. V shed 1 base, J shed 7 bases, and the junction held 6 bases outside the gene matches. The CDR3 DNA follows: TGTGCCAGCAGCCAAGTTGGGCAGGGGGGTGAAAAACTGTTTTTT. It codes for CASSQVGQGGEKLFF.

The chain joins TRBV7-2 to TRBJ1-2; no clear D gene. The germline V gene encodes CDR1 SGHTA and CDR2 FQGNSA. The V end was cut by 6 bases, the J end by 1 base, with 9 bases between. The CDR3 contains 13 residues. The CDR3 protein is CASSPRLNYGYTF. The DNA for the CDR3 is TGTGCCAGCAGTCCGCGCCTTAACTATGGCTACACCTTC.

The chain couples TRBV5-6 to TRBJ1-2; 7 bases agree with TRBD1. V shed 4 bases and J 5 bases; nucleotides not matched to a gene: 5. CDR3 length: 13 amino acids. Germline V gene lookup returns CDR1 SGHDT and CDR2 YYEEEE. The CDR3 DNA follows: TGTGCCAGCAGCCGCGGGACAGAGTATGGCTACACCTTC. This codes for CASSRGTEYGYTF.

V and J are TRBV9 and TRBJ2-7, with D perhaps TRBD2 (7 bases). CDR1 is SGDLS and CDR2 is YYNGEE in the germline V gene. V lost 0 bases to trimming and J lost 6 bases, with 19 bases between them. This CDR3 is built from 16 residues. Here the CDR3 DNA reads TGTGCCAGCAGCGTAGGTCCTGGGGGGGCTTGGGCCGAGCAGTACTTC. Translation gives CASSVGPGGAWAEQYF.

Turning to this clone: Other DNA sequences in this specimen translate into the identical CDR3. The rearrangement uses TRBV2 and TRBJ1-1; 7 bases agree with TRBD1. CDR3 length equals 13 residues. Germline V gene sequence: CDR1 SNHLY, CDR2 FYNNEI. J gave up 1 base and V 7 bases, and 3 bases lay outside the gene matches. Here the CDR3 reads CASINRGNTEAFF. DNA of the CDR3: TGTGCCAGCATTAACAGGGGGAACACTGAAGCTTTCTTT. The entire variable domain, with the rest obtained from reference TRBV2 and TRBJ1-1, is as follows: EPEVTQTPSHQVTQMGQEVILRCVPISNHLYFYWYRQILGQKVEFLVSFYNNEISEKSEIFDDQFSVERPDGSNFTLKIRSTKLEDSAMYFCASINRGNTEAFFGQGTRLTVV.

The genes are TRBV15 and TRBJ1-2; 7 bases agree with TRBD1. The CDR3 has 14 residues. Trimming at V came to 1 base and at J to 2 bases, leaving 1 base not matched to a gene. CDR1 and CDR2 from the germline V gene are LNHNV and YYDKDF (reference sequence). DNA of the CDR3: TGTGCCACCAGCAGAGCAGGGGGGAACTATGGCTACACCTTC. It translates to CATSRAGGNYGYTF.

In its sample, this clone was seen once. The chain combines TRBV5-4 with TRBJ1-1; TRBD1 might be the D (6 bases). Germline V gene lookup returns CDR1 SGHNT and CDR2 YYREEE (reference sequence). The CDR3 is made up of 14 amino acids. Trimming stripped 1 base from V and 7 bases from J, with 14 bases between. The CDR3: CASSLSQGRGEAFF. The CDR3 DNA is TGTGCCAGCAGCTTGTCGCAGGGGAGGGGTGAAGCTTTCTTT.

V is TRBV7-9 and J is TRBJ1-2; D not certain. Germline V gene lookup returns CDR1 SEHNR and CDR2 FQNEAQ (reference sequence). The CDR3 is made up of 17 amino acids. Trimming shortened V by 1 base and J by 3 bases, and 18 bases separated the two germline ends. CDR3 protein: CASSLGTVGLLDYGYTF. The CDR3 bases are TGTGCCAGCAGCTTAGGAACGGTCGGGTTATTGGACTATGGCTACACCTTC.

The genes are TRBV3-1 (or the pseudogene TRBV3-2) and TRBJ1-2; 7 nucleotides agree with TRBD1. CDR1 and CDR2 (germline): LGHDT, YNNKEL (reference sequence). Trimming at V came to 1 base and at J to 8 bases, leaving 7 bases not matched to a gene. The CDR3 length is 14 residues. The CDR3 reads CASSQVQGGGGYTF. CDR3 nucleotide sequence: TGTGCCAGCAGCCAAGTTCAGGGGGGTGGCGGCTACACCTTC.

This clone was seen a single time. V and J are TRBV19 and TRBJ1-2; maybe TRBD1 (5 bases). CDR3 size: 14 residues. Trimming took 4 bases from V and 6 from J, leaving 15 bases between them. In germline, CDR1 is LNHDA, CDR2 SQIVND (reference sequence). The CDR3 DNA sequence: TGTGCCAGTAGTAAGGGACTCGGGGGTCATGGCTACACCTTC. It codes for CASSKGLGGHGYTF.

V gene TRBV5-1 combines with J gene TRBJ2-7, with D perhaps TRBD2 (5 bases). Between the trimmed V and J ends, which lost 0 bases and 5 bases, there was a span of 6 bases. Germline V gives CDR1 SGHRS, CDR2 YFSETQ. The CDR3 contains 12 residues. In DNA, the CDR3 is TGCGCCAGCAGCTTGGCGGGGAACGAGCAGTACTTC. Translation gives CASSLAGNEQYF.

The J gene is TRBJ1-3, the V gene TRBV15; maybe TRBD1 (6 bases). CDR1 is LNHNV and CDR2 is YYDKDF in the germline V gene (reference sequence). V shed 2 bases and J shed 0 bases, with 17 bases lying between them. The CDR3 length is 18 residues. The chain's CDR3 is CATSRLRGHQSSGNTIYF. The CDR3, as DNA: TGTGCCACCAGCAGACTTAGGGGACACCAGAGCTCTGGAAACACCATATATTTT.

The count of this clone is one. This chain joins TRBV10-3 and TRBJ2-5, with 8 bases fitting TRBD1. Trimming at V came to 0 bases and at J to 3 bases, leaving 0 bases not matched to a gene. CDR1 and CDR2 from the germline V gene are ENHRY and SYGVKD. The CDR3 extends over 14 amino acids. The CDR3 DNA reads TGTGCCATCAGTGAGTCGGACAGGGAAGAGACCCAGTACTTC. It yields the protein CAISESDREETQYF.

The rearrangement joins TRBV5-6 to TRBJ1-1; TRBD1 aligns across 7 bases. This CDR3 contains 14 residues. V was pared by 2 bases and J by 0 bases, with 1 base of the junction left unmatched. Germline CDR1 is SGHDT and CDR2 is YYEEEE. The CDR3 here is CASSLGGLNTEAFF. In DNA, the CDR3 is TGTGCCAGCAGCTTAGGGGGCTTGAACACTGAAGCTTTCTTT.

The V gene is TRBV19, the J gene TRBJ2-2, with D perhaps matching TRBD2 (5 bases). The CDR3 sequence is 15 residues long. The germline CDR1 and CDR2 sequences are LNHDA and SQIVND (reference sequence). V lost 3 bases and J lost 1, with 9 bases in between. The CDR3 sequence is CASSIPGLNTGELFF. The CDR3 nucleotides are TGTGCCAGTAGTATCCCGGGGTTGAACACCGGGGAGCTGTTTTTT.